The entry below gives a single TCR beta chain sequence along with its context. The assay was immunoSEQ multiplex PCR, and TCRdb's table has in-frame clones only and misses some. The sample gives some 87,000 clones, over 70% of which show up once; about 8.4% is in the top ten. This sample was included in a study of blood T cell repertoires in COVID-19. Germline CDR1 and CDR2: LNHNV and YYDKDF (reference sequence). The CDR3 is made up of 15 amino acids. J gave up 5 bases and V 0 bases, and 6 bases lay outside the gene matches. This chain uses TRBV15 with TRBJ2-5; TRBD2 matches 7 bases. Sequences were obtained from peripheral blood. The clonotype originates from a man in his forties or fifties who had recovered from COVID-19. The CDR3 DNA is TGTGCCACCAGCAGAGACAAATGGGAGGGGGAGACCCAGTACTTC. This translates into CATSRDKWEGETQYF.